The 2 T cell receptor beta chains below were found in one sample sequenced in a study of blood T cell repertoires in COVID-19. Profiling relied on immunoSEQ multiplex PCR, and the TCRdb table lists in-frame clones only, not all of them. The data hold about 78,000 clones, with 80% to 95% observed a single time. Specimen: peripheral blood. The receptors shown here come from a woman aged 80 or older with acute or convalescent COVID-19.

This chain joins TRBV4-3 and TRBJ2-2; TRBD2 agrees at 10 bases. The CDR3 spans 17 residues. The V gene's germline CDR1 is LGHNA and CDR2 YSLEER. The trim removed 4 bases at V and 5 bases at J, leaving 10 bases unmatched. In DNA form, the CDR3 reads TGCGCCAGCAGCCCCCAGTCGGCTAGCGGGGGAACCGGGGAGCTGTTTTTT. Translated: CASSPQSASGGTGELFF.

This sequence joins TRBV27 and TRBJ1-1; TRBD1 is a possible D gene (5 bases). The germline gives CDR1 MNHEY, CDR2 SMNVEV (reference sequence). V was cut by 5 bases and J by 2 bases, with 9 bases left in between. The CDR3 has 13 residues. The CDR3 spells CASSLTGNTEAFF. The CDR3 bases are TGTGCCAGCAGTCTCACAGGTAACACTGAAGCTTTCTTT.